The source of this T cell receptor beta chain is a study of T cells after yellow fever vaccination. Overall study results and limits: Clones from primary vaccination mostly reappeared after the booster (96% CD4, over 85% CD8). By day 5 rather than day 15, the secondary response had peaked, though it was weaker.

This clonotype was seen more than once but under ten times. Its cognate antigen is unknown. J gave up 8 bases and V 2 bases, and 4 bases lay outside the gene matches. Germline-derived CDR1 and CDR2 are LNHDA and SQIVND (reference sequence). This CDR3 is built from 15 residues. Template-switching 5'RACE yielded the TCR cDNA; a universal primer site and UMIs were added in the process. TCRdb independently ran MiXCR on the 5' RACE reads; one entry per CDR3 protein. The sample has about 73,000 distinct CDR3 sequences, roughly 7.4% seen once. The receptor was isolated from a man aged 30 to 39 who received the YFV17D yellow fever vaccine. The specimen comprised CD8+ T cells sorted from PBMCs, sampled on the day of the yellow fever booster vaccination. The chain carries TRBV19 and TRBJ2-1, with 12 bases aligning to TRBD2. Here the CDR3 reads CASSIWTSGTDEQFF. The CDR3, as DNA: TGTGCCAGTAGTATATGGACTAGCGGGACTGATGAGCAGTTCTTC.